This TCR beta chain was documented in a study of cytomegalovirus exposure and HLA in healthy donors. Findings of the study overall: For most TCR sequences rarity was the rule, although some public TCRs occurred in many donors. The later analysis indicated that the majority of CMV-associated TCR beta chains appeared HLA-restricted.

Trimming left V 7 bases short and J 0 bases short, with 16 bases between. This CDR3 contains 17 residues. Germline V gene lookup returns CDR1 SGHVS and CDR2 FQNEAQ. Notes on this clone: The antigen is undetermined.

The study ran its PCR with 60 Vbeta and 13 Jbeta primers. In the authors' methods: Later analysis identified tens of millions of unique TCR beta chains, approximately 11 million shared. Sequencing used immunoSEQ multiplex PCR; TCRdb keeps in-frame clones, though not all of them. For V, J and clone size, that table is used; D and trimming come from the DNA. The top ten hold approximately 0.092% of the sample, which has 200,000 or so clones, 82% seen once. The chain couples TRBV7-8 to TRBJ1-6, with D possibly matching TRBD1 (5 bases). This clonotype was sampled from a boy aged 2 to 9 in good health and CMV-seronegative. The sample comprised PBMCs. CDR3 residues: CASTLQGRSSYNSPLHF. The CDR3 DNA is TGTGCCAGCACCCTTCAGGGCAGGAGCTCCTATAATTCACCCCTCCACTTT.